The 30 T cell receptor beta chains below all came from one sample that was sequenced in a study of blood T cell repertoires in COVID-19. This table comes from immunoSEQ multiplex PCR, and its TCRdb copy is limited to in-frame clones, with some not included. This table has some 530,000 clones, over 75% appearing once. Material for sequencing was peripheral blood. The receptors come from a human donor in a cohort sampled during active COVID-19.

V usage is TRBV30 and J usage is TRBJ1-1; D is possibly TRBD1 (5 bases). This CDR3 comprises 13 residues. The ends were cut back, 0 bases at V and 5 bases at J, with 10 bases in the middle. Germline CDR1 is GTSNPN and CDR2 is SVGIG (reference sequence). The CDR3 nucleotides read TGTGCCTGGAGTGTAGTCAGGGAAACTGAAGCTTTCTTT. Protein sequence: CAWSVVRETEAFF.

The chain couples TRBV9 to TRBJ1-4; no definite D call. With 0 bases removed from V and 6 bases from J, the gap between germline ends came to 6 bases. Germline loops: CDR1 SGDLS, CDR2 YYNGEE. The CDR3 is made up of 13 amino acids. The CDR3 region has the DNA TGTGCCAGCAGCGTAGCAGTGGATGAAAAACTGTTTTTT. Translation: CASSVAVDEKLFF.

This clone appeared a few times. The chain links TRBV19 to TRBJ2-3; D possibly corresponds to TRBD2 (6 bases). With 2 bases removed from V and 0 bases from J, the gap between germline ends came to 12 bases. CDR3 length: 16 amino acids. Germline V gene sequence: CDR1 LNHDA, CDR2 SQIVND (reference sequence). CDR3: CASSILTGASTDTQYF. For the CDR3, the DNA is TGTGCCAGTAGTATACTGACGGGAGCTAGCACAGATACGCAGTATTTT.

The V and J genes are TRBV5-1 and TRBJ1-6, with 7 nucleotides matching TRBD1. The trim removed 0 bases at V and 11 bases at J, leaving 8 bases unmatched. The germline gives CDR1 SGHRS, CDR2 YFSETQ. The CDR3 covers 15 residues. In DNA, the CDR3 is TGCGCCAGCAGCTTGGGACAGGGAGGTTTGACACCCCTCCACTTT. Its protein is CASSLGQGGLTPLHF. The whole variable domain, filled in from reference TRBV5-1 and TRBJ1-6, reads KAGVTQTPRYLIKTRGQQVTLSCSPISGHRSVSWYQQTPGQGLQFLFEYFSETQRNKGNFPGRFSGRQFSNSRSEMNVSTLELGDSALYLCASSLGQGGLTPLHFGNGTRLTVT.

This clone came up once. At the DNA level, this CDR3 is encoded by other sequences in the same sample as well. The V gene is TRBV7-9, the J gene TRBJ2-1; D unresolved. Germline V lookup: CDR1 SEHNR, CDR2 FQNEAQ (reference sequence). Trimming cost V 3 bases and J 0 bases, with 6 bases left between them. The CDR3 consists of 14 residues. CDR3 sequence: CASSFASSYNEQFF. The CDR3 DNA sequence: TGTGCCAGCAGCTTTGCGAGCTCCTACAATGAGCAGTTCTTC.

V is TRBV13 and J is TRBJ1-2; D remains ambiguous. Germline V lookup: CDR1 PRHDT, CDR2 FYEKMQ (reference sequence). Trimming stripped 3 bases from V and 6 bases from J, with 14 bases between. This CDR3 region has 14 residues. In nucleotides, the CDR3 is TGTGCCAGCAGCTTGTCGGGGATGAAGGATGGCTACACCTTC. This translates into CASSLSGMKDGYTF.

The chain is built from TRBV29-1 and TRBJ2-7; TRBD2 matches at 8 bases. The CDR3 loop spans 13 amino acids. Germline CDR1 and CDR2: SQVTM and ANQGSEA. The junction had 2 bases not matched to a gene; V was cut back by 4 bases and J by 0 bases. The CDR3 loop is CSVGSGSSYEQYF. In DNA form, the CDR3 reads TGCAGCGTTGGAAGCGGGAGCTCCTACGAGCAGTACTTC.

The genes are TRBV18 and TRBJ2-4; D is unclear. V was cut by 3 bases and J by 7 bases, with 13 bases left in between. The CDR3 loop spans 14 amino acids. Germline V CDR1 and CDR2: KGHSH, LQKENI. CDR3 nucleotides: TGTGCCAGCTCACCGGCCACCACGAGGAACATTCAGTACTTC. It yields the protein CASSPATTRNIQYF.

The chain uses TRBV28 and TRBJ2-7; 9 nucleotides agree with TRBD1. The CDR3 totals 13 residues. The V gene end was trimmed by 6 bases and the J gene end by 4 bases; junction bases not matched to a gene: 4. CDR1 MDHEN and CDR2 SYDVKM come from the germline V gene. The CDR3 spells CASRTGGEYEQYF. For the CDR3, the DNA is TGTGCCAGCAGGACAGGGGGTGAATACGAGCAGTACTTC.

CDR3 in DNA: TGTGCCAGCAGCTTAGCGGACAGCGGGGCAATGAACACTGAAGCTTTCTTT. Its translation: CASSLADSGAMNTEAFF. The chain employs TRBV7-9 and TRBJ1-1; tentatively, D is TRBD1 (6 bases). Between the trimmed V and J ends, which lost 0 bases and 0 bases, there was a span of 14 bases. There are 17 residues in the CDR3. CDR1 and CDR2 (germline): SEHNR, FQNEAQ (reference sequence). The whole variable domain, filled in from reference TRBV7-9 and TRBJ1-1, reads DTGVSQNPRHKITKRGQNVTFRCDPISEHNRLYWYRQTLGQGPEFLTYFQNEAQLEKSRLLSDRFSAERPKGSFSTLEIQRTEQGDSAMYLCASSLADSGAMNTEAFFGQGTRLTVV.

The chain couples TRBV3-1 (or the pseudogene TRBV3-2) to TRBJ1-3, with 10 nucleotides matching TRBD1. The CDR3 has 15 amino acids. V lost 1 base to trimming and J lost 10 bases; unmatched junction nucleotides: 7. Germline values: CDR1 LGHDT, CDR2 YNNKEL (reference sequence). CDR3 sequence (DNA): TGTGCCAGCAGCCAAGGGGACAGGGGATTTGGTACCATATATTTT. Amino acid sequence: CASSQGDRGFGTIYF.

V gene TRBV19 combines with J gene TRBJ2-3, with TRBD2 matching over 7 bases. V shed 4 bases and J 4 bases; nucleotides not matched to a gene: 11. The germline V gene has CDR1 LNHDA and CDR2 SQIVND (reference sequence). The CDR3 has 16 residues. This CDR3 is CASSRTSAYSPDTQYF. CDR3 sequence (DNA): TGTGCCAGTAGTAGAACTAGCGCGTATTCTCCAGATACGCAGTATTTT. Variable domain in full (rest from reference TRBV19 and TRBJ2-3): DGGITQSPKYLFRKEGQNVTLSCEQNLNHDAMYWYRQDPGQGLRLIYYSQIVNDFQKGDIAEGYSVSREKKESFPLTVTSAQKNPTAFYLCASSRTSAYSPDTQYFGPGTRLTVL.

This clone was observed a few times. This rearrangement joins TRBV29-1 to TRBJ1-1; D unresolved. V gave up 6 bases and J gave up 1 base, with 12 bases separating them. The CDR3 loop spans 13 amino acids. The germline CDR1 and CDR2 sequences are SQVTM and ANQGSEA. CDR3 residues: CSVVVSSNTEAFF. The CDR3, as DNA: TGCAGCGTCGTAGTCTCCTCGAACACTGAAGCTTTCTTT.

The J gene is TRBJ2-7, the V gene TRBV7-3, with 8 bases that match TRBD1. Germline V gene data show CDR1 as SGHTA and CDR2 as FQGTGA. The CDR3 contains 16 residues. V gave up 5 bases and J gave up 2 bases; unmatched junction bases: 11. In DNA, the CDR3 is TGTGCCAGCAGCCGCGCGGGCGGACAGGGTACCTACGAGCAGTACTTC. Its protein product is CASSRAGGQGTYEQYF. Together with reference TRBV7-3 and TRBJ2-7, the CDR3 gives the full variable domain: GAGVSQTPSNKVTEKGKYVELRCDPISGHTALYWYRQSLGQGPEFLIYFQGTGAADDSGLPNDRFFAVRPEGSVSTLKIQRTERGDSAVYLCASSRAGGQGTYEQYFGPGTRLTVT.

The chain couples TRBV3-1 (or the pseudogene TRBV3-2) to TRBJ2-1; D unresolved. V dropped 2 bases and J dropped 9 bases, with 17 bases sitting between them. Germline CDR1 LGHDT, CDR2 YNNKEL (reference sequence). The CDR3 length is 15 residues. The CDR3 loop reads CASSQQPGQVGEQFF. In DNA form, the CDR3 reads TGTGCCAGCAGCCAACAACCAGGCCAAGTAGGTGAGCAGTTCTTC.

This clone was detected only once. The CDR3 is CASSLETSGRENEQFF. CDR3 DNA sequence: TGTGCCAGCAGCTTAGAAACTAGCGGGAGGGAAAATGAGCAGTTCTTC. The chain recombines TRBV11-2 with TRBJ2-1, with TRBD2 matching 13 bases. This CDR3 contains 16 residues. Trimming removed 0 bases from V and 7 bases from J; junction bases left unmatched: 3. Germline loops: CDR1 SGHAT, CDR2 FQNNGV.

This chain joins TRBV19 and TRBJ1-3, with D uncertain. CDR3 length: 17 amino acids. Germline CDR1 and CDR2: LNHDA and SQIVND (reference sequence). V shed 6 bases and J shed 1 base, with 19 bases lying between them. The CDR3 DNA reads as TGTGCCAGTAGCCTCAACGGAGGGCTAGGTTCTGGAAACACCATATATTTT. Its translation is CASSLNGGLGSGNTIYF.

This chain links TRBV25-1 with TRBJ1-1; 7 bases map to TRBD1. Germline-derived CDR1 and CDR2 are MGHDK and SYGVNS. The CDR3 consists of 13 residues. Written as DNA, the CDR3 is TGTGCGGTTTCAGCACAGGGGCGGACTGAAGCTTTCTTT. Translating gives CAVSAQGRTEAFF.

The rearrangement joins TRBV6-1 to TRBJ1-5, with a weak D call TRBD1 (5 bases). Trimming stripped 7 bases from V and 9 bases from J, with 16 bases between. CDR1 and CDR2 from the germline V gene are MNHNS and SASEGT. The CDR3 extends over 13 amino acids. CDR3 region: CASNDGGGGPQHF. The DNA for the CDR3 is TGTGCCAGCAACGACGGGGGGGGAGGGCCCCAGCATTTT.

V usage is TRBV27 and J usage is TRBJ2-7; tentative D call: TRBD2 (6 bases). Germline V gives CDR1 MNHEY, CDR2 SMNVEV (reference sequence). Trimming took off 2 bases at V and 6 bases at J, with 14 bases between the two ends. This CDR3 is built from 14 residues. CDR3 coding DNA: TGTGCCAGCAGTTTAAAAGTCGGAGGGCTCGAGCAGTACTTC. Its translation is CASSLKVGGLEQYF.

V usage is TRBV7-2 and J usage is TRBJ2-6; a weak D match, TRBD2 (5 bases). Germline CDR1 is SGHTA and CDR2 is FQGNSA. The CDR3 runs 15 residues. V lost 3 bases to trimming and J lost 4 bases, with 10 bases between them. The CDR3 DNA reads as TGTGCCAGCAGCTTGCGGGCGCCAGGGGCCAACGTCCTGACTTTC. Translation gives CASSLRAPGANVLTF.

As regards this clone: A read error may account for a junction end that differs from germline. The chain uses TRBV7-7 and TRBJ2-5, with D maybe TRBD2 (6 bases). Germline V gives CDR1 SSHAT, CDR2 FNYEAQ (reference sequence). The CDR3 runs 16 residues. CDR3 sequence (DNA): TGTGCTAGCAGCCCCGAGGTGCAGGGCGGAGGGGAGACCCAGTACTTC. Its protein is CASSPEVQGGGETQYF.

The chain carries TRBV9 and TRBJ1-2; the D is unclear. The V end was cut by 2 bases, the J end by 5 bases, with 13 bases between. Germline loops: CDR1 SGDLS, CDR2 YYNGEE. The CDR3 spans 14 residues. CDR3 nucleotides: TGTGCCAGCAGCGTGGAAGACGGGGTATATGGCTACACCTTC. Its translation: CASSVEDGVYGYTF.

This chain uses TRBV30 with TRBJ1-2; 12 nucleotides align to TRBD1. Germline V gene data show CDR1 as GTSNPN and CDR2 as SVGIG (reference sequence). With 2 bases clipped from V and 7 bases from J, the junction kept 8 bases outside the gene matches. CDR3 length equals 15 residues. The CDR3 region has the DNA TGTGCCTGGAGTACGGGACAGGGGGCAGGGAGTGGCTACACCTTC. It codes for CAWSTGQGAGSGYTF.

This rearrangement joins TRBV14 to TRBJ2-7; 7 bases line up with TRBD1. The CDR3 extends over 14 amino acids. V was pared by 3 bases and J by 2 bases, with 4 bases of the junction left unmatched. From germline, CDR1 is SGHDN and CDR2 FVKESK. CDR3 nucleotide sequence: TGTGCCAGCAGCCAGTTTCAGGGGGCCTACGAGCAGTACTTC. It yields the protein CASSQFQGAYEQYF. Full variable domain (outside the CDR3, taken from reference TRBV14 and TRBJ2-7): EAGVTQFPSHSVIEKGQTVTLRCDPISGHDNLYWYRRVMGKEIKFLLHFVKESKQDESGMPNNRFLAERTGGTYSTLKVQPAELEDSGVYFCASSQFQGAYEQYFGPGTRLTVT.

This chain joins TRBV11-1 and TRBJ2-3; D may be TRBD2 (5 bases). Germline assignment: CDR1 SGHAT and CDR2 FQDESV (reference sequence). The CDR3 length is 14 residues. V was trimmed by 2 bases and J by 4 bases, leaving 10 bases between them. CDR3 loop: CASSLHAGADTQYF. CDR3 in DNA: TGTGCCAGCAGCTTACATGCCGGGGCAGATACGCAGTATTTT.

This chain uses TRBV7-8 with TRBJ2-1; 9 positions agree with TRBD2. The CDR3 has 18 amino acids. In germline, CDR1 is SGHVS, CDR2 FQNEAQ. With 3 bases clipped from V and 3 bases from J, the junction kept 12 bases outside the gene matches. The DNA for the CDR3 is TGTGCCAGCAGCTTGCCTAGCGGGGCGTCCTTTGGCTACAATGAGCAGTTCTTC. Its protein product is CASSLPSGASFGYNEQFF.

The rearrangement joins TRBV4-2 to TRBJ2-7; TRBD1 matches at 10 bases. V trimming: 4 bases; J trimming: 5 bases; junction bases outside the gene matches: 8. CDR3 length equals 15 residues. The germline gives CDR1 LGHNA, CDR2 YNFKEQ. CDR3 sequence: CASSRGEDRGDEQYF. The CDR3 region has the DNA TGTGCCAGCAGCCGGGGGGAGGACAGGGGGGACGAGCAGTACTTC.

The chain links TRBV3-1 (or the pseudogene TRBV3-2) to TRBJ2-5; D perhaps matches TRBD2 (6 bases). There are 14 residues in the CDR3. Trimming pared 3 bases from V and 3 bases from J, leaving 11 bases between. CDR1 is LGHDT and CDR2 is YNNKEL in the germline V gene (reference sequence). This CDR3 is CASSHLGGKETQYF. For the CDR3, the DNA is TGTGCCAGCAGCCATCTTGGAGGGAAAGAGACCCAGTACTTC.

The chain couples TRBV5-4 to TRBJ2-1, with D perhaps matching TRBD2 (6 bases). Between the trimmed V and J ends, which lost 3 bases and 9 bases, there was a span of 22 bases. This CDR3 contains 16 residues. Germline assignment: CDR1 SGHNT and CDR2 YYREEE (reference sequence). CDR3 in DNA: TGTGCCAGCAGCTCCGGGACTTCTTTAACGAGTAGTGAGCAGTTCTTC. It translates to CASSSGTSLTSSEQFF.